This T cell receptor (beta chain) was profiled in a study of shared T cell receptors in the human thymus. V was pared by 5 bases and J by 1 base, with 25 bases between. This CDR3 region has 19 residues. The germline gives CDR1 SGHTA, CDR2 FQGNSA. Clones were read by immunoSEQ multiplex PCR, and TCRdb kept only the in-frame ones, dropping some. The sample lists about 660,000 clones; about 87% were seen once. These same data were also listed under a study on human thymus T cells. Turning to that study: Thymus tissue for the work was resected from patients undergoing corrective heart surgery. Apparent bias marked the V and J gene usage of thymic and blood repertoires. Related research found strongly overlapping thymic repertoires in unrelated individuals.

This receptor was obtained from a boy in the first two years of life with a congenital heart defect. Input material: thymocytes. The chain uses TRBV7-2 and TRBJ2-3; D perhaps matches TRBD2 (5 bases). The CDR3 DNA sequence: TGTGCCAGCAGCAACCCTCCGAGGGCCCGGAAACACGGCACAGATACGCAGTATTTT. It codes for CASSNPPRARKHGTDTQYF. Supplemented by reference TRBV7-2 and TRBJ2-3, the full variable domain reads GAGVSQSPSNKVTEKGKDVELRCDPISGHTALYWYRQSLGQGLEFLIYFQGNSAPDKSGLPSDRFSAERTGGSVSTLTIQRTQQEDSAVYLCASSNPPRARKHGTDTQYFGPGTRLTVL.